These 27 T cell receptor beta chains came from one sample sequenced in a study of cytomegalovirus exposure and HLA in healthy donors. Primers for the PCR totalled 60 Vbeta and 13 Jbeta. TCRdb's copy holds only in-frame clones and misses some; the assay was immunoSEQ multiplex PCR. The sample totals 100,000 to 150,000 clones. Sequenced input: PBMCs. The receptors derive from a man aged 18 to 29 in good health and CMV-seronegative.

The CDR3: CASSQATGAWSNQPQHF. DNA for the CDR3: TGTGCCAGCAGCCAGGCAACAGGGGCGTGGAGCAATCAGCCCCAGCATTTT. The rearrangement joins TRBV4-2 to TRBJ1-5; 7 bases line up with TRBD1. Per germline, CDR1 LGHNA and CDR2 YNFKEQ. CDR3 length equals 17 residues. Trimming took 3 bases from V and 1 from J; bases not matched to a gene: 9.

The V call is TRBV19, the J call TRBJ1-4; 7 bases agree with TRBD1. Per the germline V gene, CDR1 is LNHDA and CDR2 is SQIVND (reference sequence). Trimming removed 7 bases from V and 4 bases from J; junction bases left unmatched: 3. The CDR3 covers 13 residues. The DNA for the CDR3 is TGTGCCAGTAAGGACAGGAATAATGAAAAACTGTTTTTT. As protein: CASKDRNNEKLFF.

The gene calls are TRBV6-1 and TRBJ2-5, with TRBD2 as a possible D gene (5 bases). The CDR3 covers 14 residues. V was shortened by 0 bases and J by 13 bases, with 18 bases between the two germline ends. The germline V gene encodes CDR1 MNHNS and CDR2 SASEGT. Here the CDR3 reads CASSEAVTVGGPYF. The CDR3 coding sequence is TGTGCCAGCAGTGAAGCGGTCACCGTTGGAGGTCCGTACTTC.

The chain uses TRBV5-1 and TRBJ2-7; a weak D match, TRBD1 (5 bases). Trimming cost V 0 bases and J 7 bases, with 20 bases left between them. Germline CDR1 SGHRS, CDR2 YFSETQ. CDR3 length equals 16 residues. DNA for the CDR3: TGCGCCAGCAGCTTGGCCGTCCTGGGTTCTGCAGGGGAGCAGTACTTC. Translated, it gives CASSLAVLGSAGEQYF.

The CDR3, as DNA: TGCGCCAGCAGCCAGGGCGAAACAGGGTTCGGTGAAAAACTGTTTTTT. The encoded protein is CASSQGETGFGEKLFF. V and J are TRBV4-1 and TRBJ1-4; D may be TRBD1 (6 bases). The CDR3 totals 16 residues. V was clipped by 3 bases and J by 7 bases, with 18 bases between them. Germline CDR1 is MGHRA and CDR2 is YSYEKL.

V and J are TRBV29-1 and TRBJ2-1, with a possible D match to TRBD1 (5 bases). CDR3 length: 14 amino acids. V shed 3 bases and J shed 0 bases, with 9 bases lying between them. Germline assignment: CDR1 SQVTM and CDR2 ANQGSEA. The CDR3 loop is CSVDHGASYNEQFF. CDR3 in DNA: TGCAGCGTTGATCATGGGGCCTCCTACAATGAGCAGTTCTTC.

The chain joins TRBV4-1 to TRBJ2-7; possibly TRBD1 for D (5 bases). V shed 1 base and J shed 3 bases, with 16 bases lying between them. This CDR3 comprises 16 residues. Germline CDR1 and CDR2: MGHRA and YSYEKL. The CDR3 region is CASSQAIKDSDYEQYF. The CDR3 DNA follows: TGCGCCAGCAGCCAAGCAATAAAAGACAGCGACTACGAGCAGTACTTC.

The gene calls are TRBV29-1 and TRBJ1-1; D is ambiguous. Germline values: CDR1 SQVTM, CDR2 ANQGSEA. Trimming took off 6 bases at V and 6 bases at J, with 17 bases between the two ends. This CDR3 spans 13 amino acids. CDR3 residues: CSVVTGRRPEAFF. CDR3 coding DNA: TGCAGCGTAGTGACGGGTCGCCGCCCTGAAGCTTTCTTT.

V and J are TRBV19 and TRBJ2-1; the D gene is possibly TRBD2 (5 bases). Trimming shortened V by 0 bases and J by 9 bases, and 12 bases separated the two germline ends. The germline gives CDR1 LNHDA, CDR2 SQIVND (reference sequence). The CDR3 is 14 amino acids. The CDR3 region is CASSIDQRVAEQFF. CDR3 bases: TGTGCCAGTAGTATAGATCAGAGGGTCGCTGAGCAGTTCTTC.

This rearrangement joins TRBV27 to TRBJ2-6; 7 bases match TRBD1. From germline, CDR1 is MNHEY and CDR2 SMNVEV (reference sequence). The J segment lost 3 bases and the V segment lost 5 bases, leaving 4 bases of the junction unmatched. There are 15 residues in the CDR3. The CDR3, as DNA: TGTGCCAGCAGTATCACAGGGGTTGGGGCCAACGTCCTGACTTTC. Translation gives CASSITGVGANVLTF.

The gene calls are TRBV5-1 and TRBJ2-7, with TRBD1 matching 7 bases. V gave up 4 bases and J gave up 7 bases; unmatched junction bases: 11. This CDR3 region has 14 residues. Germline V gene data show CDR1 as SGHRS and CDR2 as YFSETQ. CDR3 coding DNA: TGCGCCAGCAGCAATAAACCTGGACAGGCAGAGCAGTACTTC. Its protein product is CASSNKPGQAEQYF. The whole variable domain, remainder taken from reference TRBV5-1 and TRBJ2-7, is KAGVTQTPRYLIKTRGQQVTLSCSPISGHRSVSWYQQTPGQGLQFLFEYFSETQRNKGNFPGRFSGRQFSNSRSEMNVSTLELGDSALYLCASSNKPGQAEQYFGPGTRLTVT.

The chain couples TRBV7-9 to TRBJ1-1; the match to TRBD1 covers 7 bases. V dropped 1 base and J dropped 0; count of bases not matched to a gene: 5. CDR1 is SEHNR, CDR2 FQNEAQ, per germline (reference sequence). The CDR3 spans 16 residues. CDR3 sequence reads: CASSLGTGRMNTEAFF. The CDR3 DNA reads as TGTGCCAGCAGCTTAGGGACAGGAAGAATGAACACTGAAGCTTTCTTT.

The V call is TRBV2, the J call TRBJ2-7; the match to TRBD1 covers 8 bases. The germline V gene has CDR1 SNHLY and CDR2 FYNNEI. The CDR3 covers 15 residues. Trimming cost V 3 bases and J 2 bases; bases outside gene matches: 6. The CDR3 loop is CASSEGTGPTYEQYF. In DNA form, the CDR3 reads TGTGCCAGCAGTGAGGGGACAGGTCCGACCTACGAGCAGTACTTC.

The CDR3 nucleotides read TGCAGCGTTGAATCCGTAGGGGCCCAGCATTTT. Translation gives CSVESVGAQHF. The rearrangement joins TRBV29-1 to TRBJ1-5; D might be TRBD1 (5 bases). V was trimmed by 2 bases and J by 11 bases, leaving 10 bases between them. CDR1 is SQVTM and CDR2 is ANQGSEA in the germline V gene. The CDR3 sequence is 11 residues long. Filled out from reference TRBV29-1 and TRBJ1-5, the complete variable domain reads SAVISQKPSRDICQRGTSLTIQCQVDSQVTMMFWYRQQPGQSLTLIATANQGSEATYESGFVIDKFPISRPNLTFSTLTVSNMSPEDSSIYLCSVESVGAQHFGDGTRLSIL.

The chain employs TRBV4-1 and TRBJ2-3; TRBD2 aligns across 8 bases. With 0 bases clipped from V and 4 bases from J, the junction kept 24 bases outside the gene matches. Looked up from germline, CDR1 is MGHRA and CDR2 is YSYEKL. The CDR3 length is 22 residues. CDR3 nucleotides: TGCGCCAGCAGCCAAGATCGGGTACCCAGTGGTAGCGGGGTTGGGACCGCAGATACGCAGTATTTT. This gives the protein CASSQDRVPSGSGVGTADTQYF.

This rearrangement joins TRBV28 to TRBJ2-2; D is unresolved. Germline V gene lookup returns CDR1 MDHEN and CDR2 SYDVKM. The CDR3 consists of 14 residues. The V gene lost 1 base and the J gene lost 5 bases, with 8 bases spanning the gap. DNA of the CDR3: TGTGCCAGCAGTTTATTCCTTTCGACCGGGGAGCTGTTTTTT. Amino acid sequence: CASSLFLSTGELFF.

The V and J genes are TRBV19 and TRBJ2-4, with 7 bases lining up with TRBD1. The V gene's germline CDR1 is LNHDA and CDR2 SQIVND (reference sequence). V was pared by 6 bases and J by 4 bases, with 9 bases of the junction left unmatched. The CDR3 extends over 15 amino acids. The CDR3 DNA sequence: TGTGCCAGTAGCGGAACCGGGACAGAGAAAAACATTCAGTACTTC. It is translated as CASSGTGTEKNIQYF.

The rearrangement links TRBV10-3 to TRBJ2-3; TRBD1 aligns across 8 bases. The CDR3 runs 17 residues. J gave up 2 bases and V 3 bases, and 10 bases lay outside the gene matches. Germline CDR1 is ENHRY and CDR2 is SYGVKD. In nucleotides, the CDR3 is TGTGCCATCAGTGACCCCGGTAGCAGGGGGCCCACAGATACGCAGTATTTT. Translation: CAISDPGSRGPTDTQYF.

The V call is TRBV5-1, the J call TRBJ1-2; 12 nucleotides align to TRBD1. J gave up 5 bases and V 2 bases, and 16 bases lay outside the gene matches. The germline gives CDR1 SGHRS, CDR2 YFSETQ. This CDR3 has 19 residues. The chain's CDR3 is CASSLTISSGTGGAYGYTF. As DNA, the CDR3 is TGCGCCAGCAGCTTAACAATATCCTCCGGGACAGGGGGCGCATATGGCTACACCTTC.

The V and J genes are TRBV28 and TRBJ1-3; no firm D call. V lost 5 bases, J lost 4 bases, and 15 bases lay in between. CDR1 MDHEN and CDR2 SYDVKM come from the germline V gene. The CDR3 has 15 amino acids. Written as DNA, the CDR3 is TGTGCCAGCAGTCTACTCATGCGGATGGGAAACACCATATATTTT. Translated, it gives CASSLLMRMGNTIYF.

The rearrangement uses TRBV7-9 and TRBJ2-7; 10 bases map to TRBD1. V shed 4 bases and J 3 bases; nucleotides not matched to a gene: 3. Per the germline V gene, CDR1 is SEHNR and CDR2 is FQNEAQ (reference sequence). The length of the CDR3 is 14 residues. This chain's CDR3 is CASSSGTGVYEQYF. Here the CDR3 DNA reads TGTGCCAGCAGCTCGGGGACAGGGGTCTACGAGCAGTACTTC.

This chain uses TRBV5-1 with TRBJ2-2; 7 bases are shared with TRBD2. Germline V lookup: CDR1 SGHRS, CDR2 YFSETQ. The CDR3 has 19 residues. V was clipped by 4 bases and J by 5 bases; unmatched bases: 20. CDR3 in amino acids: CASSPPSREATDGTGELFF. CDR3 nucleotides: TGCGCCAGCAGCCCACCATCCCGGGAGGCGACGGATGGGACCGGGGAGCTGTTTTTT.

The chain couples TRBV4-1 to TRBJ2-3; 10 positions agree with TRBD1. J lost 4 bases, V lost 1 base, and 5 bases had no gene match. CDR1 is MGHRA and CDR2 is YSYEKL in the germline V gene. The CDR3 length is 16 residues. The CDR3 nucleotides read TGCGCCAGCAGCCAAGGCTGGACAGGGGGGGCAGATACGCAGTATTTT. This gives the protein CASSQGWTGGADTQYF.

V usage is TRBV7-9 and J usage is TRBJ1-1, with a tentative D call TRBD1 (6 bases). The ends were cut back, 5 bases at V and 4 bases at J, with 11 bases in the middle. The CDR3 contains 13 residues. CDR1 is SEHNR, CDR2 FQNEAQ, per germline (reference sequence). The CDR3 region is CASSLQGGTEAFF. The CDR3, as DNA: TGTGCCAGCAGCCTCCAAGGGGGCACTGAAGCTTTCTTT.

The V and J genes are TRBV15 and TRBJ1-2; maybe TRBD1 (6 bases). Trimming took off 6 bases at V and 4 bases at J, with 15 bases between the two ends. The CDR3 is made up of 14 amino acids. Germline values: CDR1 LNHNV, CDR2 YYDKDF (reference sequence). In DNA, the CDR3 is TGTGCCACCAGTAACGACAGGTACGGCTATGGCTACACCTTC. Its protein is CATSNDRYGYGYTF.

This rearrangement joins TRBV9 to TRBJ2-1; D may be TRBD2 (6 bases). CDR1 is SGDLS, CDR2 YYNGEE, per germline. V lost 3 bases and J lost 6, with 13 bases in between. The CDR3 consists of 14 residues. The CDR3 DNA is TGTGCCAGCAGCGGGGGACTTCCGGCCAATGAGCAGTTCTTC. Protein product: CASSGGLPANEQFF. The complete variable domain, with remaining parts taken from reference TRBV9 and TRBJ2-1, reads DSGVTQTPKHLITATGQRVTLRCSPRSGDLSVYWYQQSLDQGLQFLIQYYNGEERAKGNILERFSAQQFPDLHSELNLSSLELGDSALYFCASSGGLPANEQFFGPGTRLTVL.

V is TRBV10-1 and J is TRBJ1-5; TRBD1 aligns across 7 bases. Germline V gene data show CDR1 as WNHNN and CDR2 as SYGVQD (reference sequence). The CDR3 sequence is 18 residues long. V lost 0 bases, J lost 3 bases, and 11 bases stayed unmatched. This CDR3 reads CASSESGEQGKHNQPQHF. CDR3 in DNA: TGCGCCAGCAGTGAGTCGGGGGAACAGGGGAAGCACAATCAGCCCCAGCATTTT.